This TCR beta chain was obtained from a study of post-analysis software for immune sequencing data. Study-level background: In terms of disease course, relapsing-remitting, secondary progressive and progressive-relapsing multiple sclerosis were included.

Unique molecular identifiers were present in the TCR beta cDNA libraries. T cells, about 0.9 to 10 million of them, yielded 500,000 to 600,000 cDNA molecules. TCRdb re-derived calls from the PCR reads in MiXCR, one entry per CDR3 protein. The data show 800,000 to 950,000 distinct CDR3 sequences, about 53% seen once. On this clonotype: Its antigen is still unknown.

General study points: The authors found that F measure strongly co-clustered same-batch samples. There were five or six TRBV segments more frequent in patients than controls, and TRBV5-6, TRBV5-1 and TRBV20-1 were among them. Normalized Chao1 diversity was significantly reduced in patients versus controls.

Germline lookup yields CDR1 MNHNS and CDR2 SASEGT. This CDR3 is built from 13 residues. V was pared by 5 bases and J by 7 bases, with 14 bases between. This chain connects TRBV6-1 to TRBJ1-2, with D possibly TRBD1 on 5 matching bases. The specimen was blood. The origin of this receptor is a girl between 5 and 17 years old with multiple sclerosis. CDR3 region: CASSTTESCGYTF. Here the CDR3 DNA reads TGTGCCAGCAGTACGACAGAGTCCTGTGGCTACACCTTC.